These T cell receptor beta chains were read from a single sample in a study of T cell repertoires in cytomegalovirus infection. TCRdb called the reads again in MiXCR, with one record for every CDR3 protein. The sample comprises fewer than 900,000 distinct CDR3 sequences, 29% of which are singletons, and less than 15% rests with the top ten. No antigen is known for these receptors. The material was cultured CD8+ T cells from PBMCs, obtained from culture after CMV antigen stimulation. Receptor source: a human donor in good health (CMV status not recorded). Some clones in this sample may be carry-over from other donors' samples. Both conserved end residues are part of each CDR3. The D gene is left open where the match is weak. Only some rows state a clone size, as once, few, many or a class for expanded clones.

V	size	D	J	DNA	CDR3
TRBV27	NA	NA	TRBJ2-3	TGTGCCAGCAGGCCGGGGGCTAGCGGCGGCCCAGATACGCAGTATTTT	CASRPGASGGPDTQYF
TRBV6-5	few	NA	TRBJ2-7	TGTGCCAGCAGGATGGGGCTCTACGAGCAGTACTTC	CASRMGLYEQYF
TRBV7-6	NA	NA	TRBJ2-1	TGTGCCAGCAGCTTAACAGGGCCGTCCGATGAGCAGTTCTTC	CASSLTGPSDEQFF
TRBV7-2	many	NA	TRBJ2-5	TGTGCCAGCAGCTTGAGGACAATCGTAGTTCAAGAGACCCAGTACTTC	CASSLRTIVVQETQYF
TRBV4-2	few	TRBD2	TRBJ2-3	TGTGCCAGCAGCCAAGACCCTATCGTAGCGGGGAGCCCCGCAGATACGCAGTATTTT	CASSQDPIVAGSPADTQYF
TRBV27	NA	TRBD1	TRBJ2-2	TGTGCCAGCAGCTCGGCCTGGGACAGGGGGCGAGCCGGGGAGCTGTTTTTT	CASSSAWDRGRAGELFF
TRBV20-1	NA	NA	TRBJ2-5	TGCAGTGCTTCGGACAGTAGGGAGACCCAGTACTTC	CSASDSRETQYF
TRBV20-1	NA	TRBD1	TRBJ1-1	TGCAGTGCTAGGGGGACAGGGATCACTGAAGCTTTCTTT	CSARGTGITEAFF
TRBV7-2	many	TRBD2	TRBJ2-1	TGTGCCAGCAGCTTAGACGGGGGGGCGTTATATGAGCAGTTCTTC	CASSLDGGALYEQFF
TRBV4-1	NA	NA	TRBJ1-1	TGCGCCAGCAGCCAAATTTTGACATGGATGAACACTGAAGCTTTCTTT	CASSQILTWMNTEAFF
TRBV20-1	few	NA	TRBJ1-2	TGCAGTGCTAGAGACCCAGGGTCCGGGTTCTATGGCTACACCTTC	CSARDPGSGFYGYTF
TRBV2	few	TRBD1	TRBJ1-2	TGTGCCAGCACCAAGGACAGGGGGGATGGCTACACCTTC	CASTKDRGDGYTF
TRBV12-5	few	TRBD1	TRBJ2-1	TGTGCTAGTGGGTATGTACAGGGGTGGCATGAGCAGTTCTTC	CASGYVQGWHEQFF
TRBV27	NA	TRBD1	TRBJ2-3	TGTGCCAACAGCCCCCCCGTGACAGGGATTTCTAGCACAGATACGCAGTATTTT	CANSPPVTGISSTDTQYF
TRBV4-1	few	TRBD1	TRBJ1-6	TGCGCCAGCAGCCAAACGGACAGGGTGAGCTCCTATAATTCACCCCTCCACTTT	CASSQTDRVSSYNSPLHF
TRBV6-5	NA	NA	TRBJ1-2	TGTGCCAGCAGTTACTTCCAGGACGATGGTCTCTATGGCTACACCTTC	CASSYFQDDGLYGYTF